Listed below are T cell receptor beta chains from one sample, sequenced in a study of T cell repertoires in cytomegalovirus infection. TCRdb re-called the reads through MiXCR, storing one row per CDR3 protein. The data contain 510,000 or so distinct CDR3 sequences, more than 20% of them singletons. Sequencing was carried out using PBMCs. These receptors were obtained from a human donor in good health (CMV status not recorded). Some clones in this sample may be carry-over from other donors' samples. CDR3s include the opening cysteine and the closing phenylalanine or tryptophan. A D gene is named only where the DNA matches it firmly. Size tells how often a clone was seen (once, few, many) or the class of an expanded clone, and some rows leave it out.

length,D,size,V,J,CDR3,DNA
16,TRBD1,once,TRBV28,TRBJ2-7,CASSTTPTGGLNEQYF,TGTGCCAGCAGTACCACACCGACAGGGGGGCTCAACGAGCAGTACTTC
14,-,few,TRBV28,TRBJ2-2,CASSFTAGSGELFF,TGTGCCAGCAGTTTCACCGCAGGGTCCGGGGAGCTGTTTTTT
15,TRBD2,many,TRBV7-2,TRBJ2-5,CASSSTSPMQETQYF,TGTGCCAGCAGCTCGACTAGCCCAATGCAAGAGACCCAGTACTTC
17,TRBD2,-,TRBV10-1,TRBJ2-5,CASSEPSGLAGQETQYF,TGCGCCAGCAGTGAGCCCTCGGGACTAGCGGGCCAAGAGACCCAGTACTTC
17,-,many,TRBV5-4,TRBJ2-1,CASSPGAREGEGNEQFF,TGTGCCAGCAGCCCCGGAGCTCGGGAAGGAGAAGGAAATGAGCAGTTCTTC
14,-,few,TRBV6-2/TRBV6-3,TRBJ1-5,CASIPEGNYQPQHF,TGTGCCAGCATCCCCGAGGGGAATTATCAGCCCCAGCATTTT
17,-,-,TRBV12-3/TRBV12-4,TRBJ2-6,CASREIGELTGANVLTF,TGTGCCAGCAGAGAGATCGGGGAGCTTACTGGGGCCAACGTCCTGACTTTC
15,-,few,TRBV15,TRBJ2-3,CATSRVVASTDTQYF,TGTGCCACCAGCAGAGTGGTGGCAAGCACAGATACGCAGTATTTT
13,TRBD1,many,TRBV7-8,TRBJ2-7,CASSFGRGPEQYF,TGTGCCAGCAGCTTTGGCAGGGGGCCCGAGCAGTACTTC
14,-,-,TRBV28,TRBJ1-1,CASSSPAANTEAFF,TGTGCCAGCAGTTCCCCGGCGGCGAACACTGAAGCTTTCTTT
13,TRBD1,many,TRBV7-2,TRBJ1-5,CASSLDRGQPQHF,TGTGCCAGCAGCCTGGACAGGGGTCAGCCCCAGCATTTT
14,TRBD2,-,TRBV11-1,TRBJ2-1,CASSLGGSGDEQFF,TGTGCCAGCAGCTTAGGCGGAAGCGGGGATGAGCAGTTCTTC
16,-,-,TRBV5-6,TRBJ2-2,CASSFLGGPNTGELFF,TGTGCCAGCAGCTTTCTCGGCGGACCGAACACCGGGGAGCTGTTTTTT
15,-,-,TRBV6-6,TRBJ2-3,CASTSRTSVTDTQYF,TGTGCCAGCACTTCTCGGACCTCGGTAACAGATACGCAGTATTTT
14,-,-,TRBV2,TRBJ1-1,CASKPGDSNTEAFF,TGTGCCAGCAAGCCGGGAGACTCGAACACTGAAGCTTTCTTT
13,-,-,TRBV6-5,TRBJ2-3,CASTRGGPSTQYF,TGTGCCAGCACCCGAGGAGGGCCGAGTACGCAGTATTTT
12,-,-,TRBV18,TRBJ2-5,CASSVGDETQYF,TGTGCCAGCTCTGTGGGGGACGAGACCCAGTACTTC
13,-,-,TRBV2,TRBJ1-1,CATQARAKTEAFF,TGTGCCACCCAGGCCAGGGCCAAAACTGAAGCTTTCTTT
16,-,-,TRBV4-3,TRBJ2-5,CASSQGERGGWETQYF,TGCGCCAGCAGCCAAGGAGAAAGGGGTGGGTGGGAGACCCAGTACTTC
14,TRBD1,-,TRBV2,TRBJ2-1,CASTGTGGYNEQFF,TGTGCCAGCACCGGGACAGGGGGCTACAATGAGCAGTTCTTC
14,TRBD1,few,TRBV19,TRBJ1-2,CASSHRGRGDGYTF,TGTGCCAGTAGTCACAGGGGTCGAGGAGATGGCTACACCTTC
20,-,-,TRBV7-4,TRBJ2-1,CASSPRWTRMQTRQGNEQFF,TGTGCCAGCAGCCCTCGATGGACTAGAATGCAAACAAGACAGGGCAATGAGCAGTTCTTC
17,-,few,TRBV9,TRBJ2-2,CASSVADKPRNTGELFF,TGTGCCAGCAGCGTAGCAGACAAGCCCAGGAACACCGGGGAGCTGTTTTTT
18,TRBD2,-,TRBV5-6,TRBJ2-5,CASSTEPGAAGIQETQYF,TGTGCCAGCAGCACGGAACCCGGGGCAGCGGGAATCCAAGAGACCCAGTACTTC
15,-,few,TRBV7-9,TRBJ2-2,CASSFSAVNTGELFF,TGTGCCAGCAGCTTCTCGGCGGTGAACACCGGGGAGCTGTTTTTT
18,-,-,TRBV19,TRBJ2-2,CASRTLRRQEVNTGELFF,TGTGCCAGTAGGACCCTTCGACGACAGGAAGTGAACACCGGGGAGCTGTTTTTT